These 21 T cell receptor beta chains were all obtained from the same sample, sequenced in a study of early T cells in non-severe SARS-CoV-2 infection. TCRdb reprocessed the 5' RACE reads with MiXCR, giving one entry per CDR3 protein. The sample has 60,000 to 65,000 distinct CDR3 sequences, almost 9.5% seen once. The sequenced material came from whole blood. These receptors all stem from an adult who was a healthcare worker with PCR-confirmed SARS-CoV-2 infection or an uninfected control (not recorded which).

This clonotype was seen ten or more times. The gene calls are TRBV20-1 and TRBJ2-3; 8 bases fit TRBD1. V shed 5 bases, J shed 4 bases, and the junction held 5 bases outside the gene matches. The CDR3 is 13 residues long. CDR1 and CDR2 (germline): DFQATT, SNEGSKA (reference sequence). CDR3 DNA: TGCAGTGCTCATGGACAGGGTCCAGATACGCAGTATTTT. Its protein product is CSAHGQGPDTQYF.

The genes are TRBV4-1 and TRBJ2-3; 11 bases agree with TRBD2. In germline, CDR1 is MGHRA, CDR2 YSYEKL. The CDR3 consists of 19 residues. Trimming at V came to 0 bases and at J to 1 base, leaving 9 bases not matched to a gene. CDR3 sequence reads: CASSQERLAGGQRTDTQYF. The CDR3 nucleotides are TGCGCCAGCAGCCAAGAGAGGCTAGCGGGGGGACAACGCACAGATACGCAGTATTTT.

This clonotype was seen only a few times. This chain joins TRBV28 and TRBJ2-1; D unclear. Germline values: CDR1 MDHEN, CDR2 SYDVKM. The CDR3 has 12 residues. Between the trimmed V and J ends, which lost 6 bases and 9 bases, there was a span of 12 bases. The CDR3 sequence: CASSHPRPEQFF. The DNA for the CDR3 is TGTGCCAGCAGCCATCCCCGCCCTGAGCAGTTCTTC.

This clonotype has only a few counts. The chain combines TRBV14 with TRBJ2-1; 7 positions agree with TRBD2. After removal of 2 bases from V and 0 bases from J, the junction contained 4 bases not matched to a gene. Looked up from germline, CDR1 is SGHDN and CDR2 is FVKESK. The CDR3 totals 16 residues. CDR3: CASSQPGGTSYNEQFF. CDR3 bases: TGTGCCAGCAGCCAACCCGGGGGGACCTCCTACAATGAGCAGTTCTTC.

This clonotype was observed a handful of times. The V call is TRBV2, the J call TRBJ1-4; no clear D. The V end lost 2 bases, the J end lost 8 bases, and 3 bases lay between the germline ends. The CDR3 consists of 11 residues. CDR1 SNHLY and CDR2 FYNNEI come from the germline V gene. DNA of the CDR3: TGTGCCAGCAGTGAATGGGAAAAACTGTTTTTT. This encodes CASSEWEKLFF. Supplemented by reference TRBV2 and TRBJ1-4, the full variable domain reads EPEVTQTPSHQVTQMGQEVILRCVPISNHLYFYWYRQILGQKVEFLVSFYNNEISEKSEIFDDQFSVERPDGSNFTLKIRSTKLEDSAMYFCASSEWEKLFFGSGTQLSVL.

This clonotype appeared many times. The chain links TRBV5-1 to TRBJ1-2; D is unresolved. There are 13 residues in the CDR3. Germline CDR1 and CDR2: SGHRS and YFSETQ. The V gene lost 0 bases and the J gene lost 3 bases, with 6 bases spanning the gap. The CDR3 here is CASSLAVYYGYTF. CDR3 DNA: TGCGCCAGCAGCTTGGCTGTATACTATGGCTACACCTTC.

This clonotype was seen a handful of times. This CDR3 is CSVEGYTF. CDR3 bases: TGCAGCGTTGAAGGCTACACCTTC. The chain combines TRBV29-1 with TRBJ1-2; no clear D. In germline, CDR1 is SQVTM, CDR2 ANQGSEA. This CDR3 has 8 amino acids. V gave up 1 base and J gave up 9 bases, with 0 bases separating them.

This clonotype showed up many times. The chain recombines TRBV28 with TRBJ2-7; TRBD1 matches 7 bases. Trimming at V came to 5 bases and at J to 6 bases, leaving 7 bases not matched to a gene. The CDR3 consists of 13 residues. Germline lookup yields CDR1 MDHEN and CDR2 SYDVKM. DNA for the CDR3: TGTGCCAGCAGTCTGCCCGGGACAGCCGAGCAGTACGTC. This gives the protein CASSLPGTAEQYV.

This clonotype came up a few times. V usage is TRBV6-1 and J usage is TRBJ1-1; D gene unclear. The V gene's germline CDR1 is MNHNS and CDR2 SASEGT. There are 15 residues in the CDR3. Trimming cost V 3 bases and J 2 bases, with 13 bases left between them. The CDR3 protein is CASSDILVRNTEAFF. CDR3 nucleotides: TGTGCCAGCAGTGATATTCTCGTAAGAAACACTGAAGCTTTCTTT.

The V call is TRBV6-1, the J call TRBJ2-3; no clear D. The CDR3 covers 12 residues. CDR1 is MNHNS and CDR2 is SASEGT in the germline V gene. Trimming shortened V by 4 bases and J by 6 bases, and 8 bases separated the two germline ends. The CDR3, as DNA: TGTGCCAGCAGTGTAGGTGTGGATACGCAGTATTTT. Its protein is CASSVGVDTQYF.

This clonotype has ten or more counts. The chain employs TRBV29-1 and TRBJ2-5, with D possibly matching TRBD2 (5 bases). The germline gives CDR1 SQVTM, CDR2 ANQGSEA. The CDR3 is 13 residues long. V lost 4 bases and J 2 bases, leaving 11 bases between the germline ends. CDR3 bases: TGCAGCGTTGCCCGGGATTCGCAAGAGACCCAGTACTTC. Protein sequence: CSVARDSQETQYF.

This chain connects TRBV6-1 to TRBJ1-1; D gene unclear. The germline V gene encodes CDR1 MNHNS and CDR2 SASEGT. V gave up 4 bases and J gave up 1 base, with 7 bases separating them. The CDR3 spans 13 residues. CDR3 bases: TGTGCCAGCAGTGTTACATCGAACACTGAAGCTTTCTTT. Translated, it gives CASSVTSNTEAFF.

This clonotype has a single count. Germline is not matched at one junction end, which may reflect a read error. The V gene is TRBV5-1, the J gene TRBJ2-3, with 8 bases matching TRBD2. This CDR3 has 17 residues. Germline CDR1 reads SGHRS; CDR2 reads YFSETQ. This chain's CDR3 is CTSSFIAGRASTDTQYF. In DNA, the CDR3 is TGCACCAGCAGCTTTATAGCGGGGAGAGCTAGCACAGATACGCAGTATTTT. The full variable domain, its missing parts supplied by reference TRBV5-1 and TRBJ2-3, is KAGVTQTPRYLIKTRGQQVTLSCSPISGHRSVSWYQQTPGQGLQFLFEYFSETQRNKGNFPGRFSGRQFSNSRSEMNVSTLELGDSALYLCTSSFIAGRASTDTQYFGPGTRLTVL.

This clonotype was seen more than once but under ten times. The CDR3 reads CASNQGRVDQPQHF. The CDR3 bases are TGTGCCAGTAACCAGGGGCGCGTTGATCAGCCCCAGCATTTT. The chain has TRBV19 and TRBJ1-5; D is possibly TRBD1 (6 bases). The CDR3 runs to 14 residues. Germline CDR1 is LNHDA and CDR2 is SQIVND (reference sequence). Trimming took 7 bases from V and 5 from J, leaving 15 bases between them.

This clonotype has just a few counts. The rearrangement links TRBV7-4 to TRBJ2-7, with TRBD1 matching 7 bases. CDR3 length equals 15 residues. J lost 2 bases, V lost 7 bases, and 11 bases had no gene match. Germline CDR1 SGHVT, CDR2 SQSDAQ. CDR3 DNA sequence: TGTGCCAGCATATCCTACCGGGACAGTCCCTACGAGCAGTACGTC. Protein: CASISYRDSPYEQYV.

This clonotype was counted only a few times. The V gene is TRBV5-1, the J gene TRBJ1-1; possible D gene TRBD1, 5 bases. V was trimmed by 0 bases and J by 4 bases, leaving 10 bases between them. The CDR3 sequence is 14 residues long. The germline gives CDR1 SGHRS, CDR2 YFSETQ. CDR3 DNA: TGCGCCAGCAGCTTGGACGGGGGGACCACTGAAGCTTTCTTT. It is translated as CASSLDGGTTEAFF.

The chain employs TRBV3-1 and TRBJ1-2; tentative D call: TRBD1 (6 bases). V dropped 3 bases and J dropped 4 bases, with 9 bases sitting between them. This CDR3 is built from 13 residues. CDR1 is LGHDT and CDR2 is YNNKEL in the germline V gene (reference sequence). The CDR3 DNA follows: TGTGCCAGCAGCCAGGGGGCATTCTATGGCTACACCTTC. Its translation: CASSQGAFYGYTF.

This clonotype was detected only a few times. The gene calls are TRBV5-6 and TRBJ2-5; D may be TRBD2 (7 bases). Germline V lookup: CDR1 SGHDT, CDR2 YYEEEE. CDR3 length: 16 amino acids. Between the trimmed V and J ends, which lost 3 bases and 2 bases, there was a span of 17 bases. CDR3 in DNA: TGTGCCAGCAGCTACAAGACGCGGGGGCATCAAGAGACCCAGTACTTC. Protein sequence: CASSYKTRGHQETQYF.

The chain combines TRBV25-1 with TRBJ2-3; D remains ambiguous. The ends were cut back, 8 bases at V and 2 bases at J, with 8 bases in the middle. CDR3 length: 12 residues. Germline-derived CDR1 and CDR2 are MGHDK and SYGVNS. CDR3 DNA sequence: TGTGCCAGCGGTCGACACACAGATACGCAGTATTTT. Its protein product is CASGRHTDTQYF.

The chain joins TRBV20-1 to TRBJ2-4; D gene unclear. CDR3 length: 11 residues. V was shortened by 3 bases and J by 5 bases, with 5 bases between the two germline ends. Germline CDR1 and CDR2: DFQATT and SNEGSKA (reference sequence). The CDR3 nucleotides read TGCAGTGCTAGGGGCCAAAACATTCAGTACTTC. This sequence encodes CSARGQNIQYF.

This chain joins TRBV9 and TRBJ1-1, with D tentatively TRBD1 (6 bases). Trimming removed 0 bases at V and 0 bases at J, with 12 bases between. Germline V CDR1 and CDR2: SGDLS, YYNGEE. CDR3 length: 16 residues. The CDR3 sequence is CASSVASGQMNTEAFF. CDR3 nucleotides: TGTGCCAGCAGCGTAGCTTCCGGACAGATGAACACTGAAGCTTTCTTT.